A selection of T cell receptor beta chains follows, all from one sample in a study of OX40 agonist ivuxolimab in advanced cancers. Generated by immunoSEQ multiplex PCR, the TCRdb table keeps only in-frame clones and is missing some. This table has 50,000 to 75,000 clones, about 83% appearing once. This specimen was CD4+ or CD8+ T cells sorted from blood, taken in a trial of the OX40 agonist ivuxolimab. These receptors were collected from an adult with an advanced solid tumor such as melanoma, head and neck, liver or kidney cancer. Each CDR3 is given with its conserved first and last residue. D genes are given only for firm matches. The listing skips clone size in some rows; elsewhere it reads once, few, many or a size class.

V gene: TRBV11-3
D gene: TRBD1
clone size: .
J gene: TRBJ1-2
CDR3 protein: CASSPQGVGGYTF
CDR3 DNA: TGTGCCAGCAGCCCGCAGGGGGTTGGCGGCTACACCTTC

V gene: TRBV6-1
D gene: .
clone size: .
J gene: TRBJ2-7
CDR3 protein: CASSLDTTYEQYF
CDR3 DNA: TGTGCCAGCAGTCTCGACACTACCTACGAGCAGTACTTC

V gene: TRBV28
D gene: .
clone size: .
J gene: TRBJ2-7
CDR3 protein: CASSLGDYEQYF
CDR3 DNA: TGTGCCAGCAGTTTGGGAGATTACGAGCAGTACTTC

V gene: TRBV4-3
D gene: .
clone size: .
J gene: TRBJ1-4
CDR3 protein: CASSPEAATNEKLFF
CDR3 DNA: TGCGCCAGCAGCCCAGAGGCGGCAACTAATGAAAAACTGTTTTTT

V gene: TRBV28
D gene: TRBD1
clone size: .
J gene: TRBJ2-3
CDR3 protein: CASSLEGASTDTQYF
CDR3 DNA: TGTGCCAGCAGTTTAGAGGGGGCCAGCACAGATACGCAGTATTTT

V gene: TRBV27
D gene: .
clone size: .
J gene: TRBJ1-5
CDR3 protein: CASSLRARAGQPQHF
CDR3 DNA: TGTGCCAGCAGTTTAAGGGCCAGAGCCGGGCAGCCCCAGCATTTT

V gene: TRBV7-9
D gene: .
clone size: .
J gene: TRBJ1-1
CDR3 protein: CASSEVFRDTEAFF
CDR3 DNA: TGTGCCAGCAGCGAGGTTTTTCGAGACACTGAAGCTTTCTTT

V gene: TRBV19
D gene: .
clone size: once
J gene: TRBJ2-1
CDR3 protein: CASSIDGSTAVAEQFF
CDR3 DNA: TGTGCCAGTAGTATAGACGGCTCCACGGCGGTGGCTGAGCAGTTCTTC

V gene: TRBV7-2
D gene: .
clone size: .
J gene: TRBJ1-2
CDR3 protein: CASSLAAEYGYTF
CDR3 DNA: TGTGCCAGCAGCTTAGCGGCAGAGTATGGCTACACCTTC

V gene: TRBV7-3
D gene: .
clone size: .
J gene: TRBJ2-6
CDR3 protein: CASSLPSPANVLTF
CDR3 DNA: TGTGCCAGCAGCCTCCCTAGCCCGGCCAACGTCCTGACTTTC

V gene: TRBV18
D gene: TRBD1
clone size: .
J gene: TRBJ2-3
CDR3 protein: CASSRQGADDTQYF
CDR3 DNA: TGTGCCAGCTCACGACAGGGGGCAGATGATACGCAGTATTTT

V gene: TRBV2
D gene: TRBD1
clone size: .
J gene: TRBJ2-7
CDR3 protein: CASSGQGYEQYF
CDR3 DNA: TGTGCCAGCAGTGGACAGGGCTACGAGCAGTACTTC

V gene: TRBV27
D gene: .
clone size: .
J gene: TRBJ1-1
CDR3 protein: CASSLKGGRRPEAFF
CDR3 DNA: TGTGCCAGCAGTTTAAAAGGGGGGCGTCGGCCCGAAGCTTTCTTT

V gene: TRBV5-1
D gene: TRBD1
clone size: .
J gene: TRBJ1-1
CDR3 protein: CASSWTGSNTEAFF
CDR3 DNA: TGCGCCAGCAGCTGGACAGGGAGTAACACTGAAGCTTTCTTT

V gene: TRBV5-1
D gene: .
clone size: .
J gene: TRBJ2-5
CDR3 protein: CASSLRQRETQYF
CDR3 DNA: TGCGCCAGCAGCTTGCGACAGAGAGAGACCCAGTACTTC